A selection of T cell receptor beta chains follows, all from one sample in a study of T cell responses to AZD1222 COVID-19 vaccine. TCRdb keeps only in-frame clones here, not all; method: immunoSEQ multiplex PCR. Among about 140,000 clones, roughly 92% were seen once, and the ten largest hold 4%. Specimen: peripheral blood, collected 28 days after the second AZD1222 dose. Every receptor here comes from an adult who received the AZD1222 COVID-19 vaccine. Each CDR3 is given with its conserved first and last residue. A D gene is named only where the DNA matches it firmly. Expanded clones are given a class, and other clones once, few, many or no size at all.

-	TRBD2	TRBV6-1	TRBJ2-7	CASSEAASGSQYEQYF	TGTGCCAGCAGTGAAGCGGCTAGCGGGAGTCAATACGAGCAGTACTTC
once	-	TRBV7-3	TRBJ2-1	CASSSGGGGTYNEQFF	TGTGCCAGCAGCTCTGGAGGGGGGGGCACCTACAATGAGCAGTTCTTC
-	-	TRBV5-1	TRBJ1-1	CASSLAGGAEAFF	TGCGCCAGCAGCTTGGCGGGGGGTGCTGAAGCTTTCTTT
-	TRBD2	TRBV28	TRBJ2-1	CASSGSGARYGNEQFF	TGTGCCAGCAGTGGGAGCGGGGCTCGATATGGCAATGAGCAGTTCTTC
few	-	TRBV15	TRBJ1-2	CATRGGGTNYGYTF	TGTGCCACCAGAGGGGGGGGTACTAACTATGGCTACACCTTC
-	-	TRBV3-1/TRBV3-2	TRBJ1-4	CASSQEGLGNEKLFF	TGTGCCAGCAGCCAAGAGGGATTGGGAAATGAAAAACTGTTTTTT
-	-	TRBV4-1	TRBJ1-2	CASSQEAGIRGYGYTF	TGCGCCAGCAGCCAAGAGGCAGGGATTCGGGGCTATGGCTACACCTTC
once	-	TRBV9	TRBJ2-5	CASSVGGGGETQYF	TGTGCCAGCAGCGTAGGAGGCGGAGGAGAGACCCAGTACTTC
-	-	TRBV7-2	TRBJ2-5	CASSLGSGQETQYF	TGTGCCAGCAGCTTAGGGTCCGGGCAAGAGACCCAGTACTTC
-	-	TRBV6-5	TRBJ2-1	CASSYSANNEQFF	TGTGCCAGCAGTTACTCGGCAAACAATGAGCAGTTCTTC
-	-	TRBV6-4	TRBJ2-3	CASSDSPGGGQDTQYF	TGTGCCAGCAGTGACTCTCCAGGGGGAGGGCAAGATACGCAGTATTTT
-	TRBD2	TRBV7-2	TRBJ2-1	CASSLRPSGRDEQFF	TGTGCCAGCAGCTTAAGGCCTAGCGGGAGGGATGAGCAGTTCTTC
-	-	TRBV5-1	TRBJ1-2	CASSLEGDYGYTF	TGCGCCAGCAGCTTGGAGGGGGACTATGGCTACACCTTC
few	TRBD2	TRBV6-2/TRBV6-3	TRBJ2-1	CASSFSGLYNEQFF	TGTGCCAGCAGTTTTAGCGGGTTGTACAATGAGCAGTTCTTC
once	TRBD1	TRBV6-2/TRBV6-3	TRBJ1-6	CASSYPLGQRSSYNSPLHF	TGTGCCAGCAGTTACCCTTTGGGACAGCGGAGCTCCTATAATTCACCCCTCCACTTT
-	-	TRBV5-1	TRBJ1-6	CASSSGRGPYNSPLHF	TGCGCCAGCAGCTCCGGGAGGGGACCATATAATTCACCCCTCCACTTT
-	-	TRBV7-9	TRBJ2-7	CASSLGEYEQYF	TGTGCCAGCAGCTTAGGGGAGTACGAGCAGTACTTC
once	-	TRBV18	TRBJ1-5	CASSPDINQPQHF	TGTGCCAGCTCACCGGACATCAATCAGCCCCAGCATTTT
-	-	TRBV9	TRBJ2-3	CASSLTDTQYF	TGTGCCAGCAGTCTAACTGATACGCAGTATTTT
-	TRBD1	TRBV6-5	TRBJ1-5	CATRQGMGQPQHF	TGTGCCACCCGACAGGGAATGGGGCAGCCCCAGCATTTT
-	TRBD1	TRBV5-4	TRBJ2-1	CASSPRTGAIDEQFF	TGTGCCAGCAGCCCGCGGACAGGGGCTATCGATGAGCAGTTCTTC
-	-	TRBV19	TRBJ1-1	CASSLRQNTEAFF	TGTGCCAGTAGTTTAAGGCAGAACACTGAAGCTTTCTTT
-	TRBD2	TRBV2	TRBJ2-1	CASNRRTSGGSLGDEQFF	TGTGCCAGCAACAGAAGGACTAGCGGGGGGTCGCTGGGGGATGAGCAGTTCTTC
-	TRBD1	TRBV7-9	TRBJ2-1	CASSSEHRDRAYNEQFF	TGTGCCAGCAGCTCAGAACACCGGGACAGGGCCTACAATGAGCAGTTCTTC
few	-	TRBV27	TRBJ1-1	CASSFQGNTEAFF	TGTGCCAGCAGTTTTCAGGGGAACACTGAAGCTTTCTTT
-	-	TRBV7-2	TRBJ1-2	CASSSRSGYTF	TGTGCCAGCAGCTCGCGGAGCGGCTACACCTTC
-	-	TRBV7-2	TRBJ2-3	CASSLVARTDTQYF	TGTGCCAGCAGCTTAGTTGCTAGAACAGATACGCAGTATTTT
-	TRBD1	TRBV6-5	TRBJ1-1	CASGTGGPEAFF	TGTGCCAGTGGGACAGGGGGCCCTGAAGCTTTCTTT
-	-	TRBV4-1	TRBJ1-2	CASSHGRGDYGYTF	TGCGCCAGCAGCCACGGTCGGGGGGACTATGGCTACACCTTC
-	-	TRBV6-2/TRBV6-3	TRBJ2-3	CASSRDPAYDTQYF	TGTGCCAGCAGCCGGGACCCCGCGTATGATACGCAGTATTTT
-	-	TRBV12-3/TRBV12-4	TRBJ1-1	CASSATEEAFF	TGTGCCAGCAGTGCGACAGAAGAAGCTTTCTTT
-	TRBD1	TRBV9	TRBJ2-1	CASSVLGTDYNEQFF	TGTGCCAGCAGCGTACTAGGGACAGACTACAATGAGCAGTTCTTC
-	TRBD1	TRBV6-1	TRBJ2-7	CASSEANLGQGFEQYF	TGTGCCAGCAGTGAAGCAAATCTGGGACAGGGCTTCGAGCAGTACTTC
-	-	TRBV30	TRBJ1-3	CAWSVMGVFSGNTIYF	TGTGCCTGGAGTGTAATGGGGGTCTTCTCTGGAAACACCATATATTTT
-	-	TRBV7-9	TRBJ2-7	CASSSAVGLPWDEQYF	TGTGCCAGCAGTTCGGCCGTGGGGCTACCCTGGGACGAGCAGTACTTC
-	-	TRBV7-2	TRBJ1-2	CASSLAFLWVGEGGYTF	TGTGCCAGCAGCTTAGCCTTCCTTTGGGTAGGGGAAGGTGGCTACACCTTC
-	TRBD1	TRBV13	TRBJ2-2	CASSFPWGTGNTGELFF	TGTGCCAGCAGCTTTCCCTGGGGGACAGGGAACACCGGGGAGCTGTTTTTT
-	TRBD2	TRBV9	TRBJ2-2	CASSVGLAGGPLWLFF	TGTGCCAGCAGCGTTGGACTAGCGGGAGGGCCTCTCTGGCTGTTTTTT
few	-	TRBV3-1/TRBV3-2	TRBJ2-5	CASSPQGLETQYF	TGTGCCAGCAGCCCGCAGGGTCTAGAGACCCAGTACTTC
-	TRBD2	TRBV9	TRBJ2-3	CASSVGTSGAVDTQYF	TGTGCCAGCAGCGTAGGGACTAGCGGGGCGGTAGATACGCAGTATTTT
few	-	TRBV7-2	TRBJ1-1	CASRSTGNTEAFF	TGTGCCAGCAGGTCTACAGGGAACACTGAAGCTTTCTTT
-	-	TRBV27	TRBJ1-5	CASSSFDQPQHF	TGTGCCAGCAGTTCTTTCGATCAGCCCCAGCATTTT
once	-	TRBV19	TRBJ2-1	CASSGRTNNEQFF	TGTGCCAGTAGTGGGCGGACCAACAATGAGCAGTTCTTC
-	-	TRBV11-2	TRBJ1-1	CASSLVRGGRMNTEAFF	TGTGCCAGCAGCTTAGTAAGGGGCGGGAGAATGAACACTGAAGCTTTCTTT
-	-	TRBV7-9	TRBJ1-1	CASSLAGGGSNTEAFF	TGTGCCAGCAGCTTGGCGGGCGGGGGGTCGAACACTGAAGCTTTCTTT
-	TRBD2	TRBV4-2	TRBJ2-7	CASSQDYGGGAISYEQYF	TGTGCCAGCAGCCAAGATTACGGCGGGGGGGCGATATCCTACGAGCAGTACTTC
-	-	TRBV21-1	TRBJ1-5	CATLGPQHF	TGTGCCACCCTGGGGCCCCAGCATTTT
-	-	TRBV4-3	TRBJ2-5	CASSQGLEETQYF	TGCGCCAGCAGCCAAGGGCTAGAAGAGACCCAGTACTTC
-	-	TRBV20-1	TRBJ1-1	CSAQVSVLAFF	TGCAGTGCTCAGGTTTCCGTCCTTGCTTTCTTT
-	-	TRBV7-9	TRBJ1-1	CASSDRSGTDPDAFF	TGTGCCAGCAGCGACAGATCCGGGACGGACCCTGACGCTTTCTTT
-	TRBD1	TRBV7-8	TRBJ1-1	CASSSGTGGSAFF	TGTGCCAGCAGCTCCGGGACAGGGGGATCAGCTTTCTTT
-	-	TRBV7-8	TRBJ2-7	CASSLERGPVYEQYF	TGTGCCAGCAGCTTAGAAAGGGGACCCGTCTACGAGCAGTACTTC